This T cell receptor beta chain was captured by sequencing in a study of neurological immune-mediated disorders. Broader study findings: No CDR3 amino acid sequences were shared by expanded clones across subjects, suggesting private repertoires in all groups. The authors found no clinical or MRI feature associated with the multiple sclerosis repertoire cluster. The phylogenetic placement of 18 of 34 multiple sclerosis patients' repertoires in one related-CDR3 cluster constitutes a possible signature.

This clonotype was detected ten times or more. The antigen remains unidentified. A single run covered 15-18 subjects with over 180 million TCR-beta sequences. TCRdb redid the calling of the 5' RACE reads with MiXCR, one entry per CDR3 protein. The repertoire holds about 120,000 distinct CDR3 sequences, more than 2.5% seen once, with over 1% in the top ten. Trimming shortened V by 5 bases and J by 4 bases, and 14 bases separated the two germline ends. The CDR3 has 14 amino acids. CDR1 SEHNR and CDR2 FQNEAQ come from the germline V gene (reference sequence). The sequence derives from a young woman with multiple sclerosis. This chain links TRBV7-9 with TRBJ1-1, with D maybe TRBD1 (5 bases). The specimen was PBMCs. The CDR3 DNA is TGTGCCAGCAGCCTTCCTTTTGGGGCCACTGAAGCTTTCTTT. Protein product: CASSLPFGATEAFF.